The rows below give T cell receptor beta chains drawn from one sample of a study of response to subunit inactivated influenza vaccine. TCRdb ran MiXCR on the RT-PCR reads and lists one entry per CDR3 protein. The data contain about 540,000 distinct CDR3 sequences, around 15% of them singletons. The source was PBMCs from blood, collected 11 to 12 days after vaccination. All receptors come from a man aged 50 to 60 who received an inactivated influenza vaccine. Each CDR3 is given without its conserved first and last residue. Clone size, where shown, is once, few, many, or a class for clones that have expanded.

clone_size	v_call	j_call	cdr3_aa
few	TRBV28	TRBJ1-2	ASSHATGPEVRT
-	TRBV7-3	TRBJ2-3	ASSPAGGWTDTQY
-	TRBV5-1	TRBJ2-1	ASSLEFEQF
few	TRBV9	TRBJ1-1	ASSVQGGGTEAF
few	TRBV20-1	TRBJ2-2	SARDTLLELF
-	TRBV28	TRBJ1-2	ASSSRVGYGYT
-	TRBV5-1	TRBJ2-1	ASSLALAGTINEQF
-	TRBV24-1	TRBJ2-2	ATSDYRVAGELF
few	TRBV15	TRBJ2-1	ATSRGWSGADNEQF
-	TRBV6-5	TRBJ2-7	ASSYSGLQAEQY
few	TRBV5-1	TRBJ2-1	ASSLVSDEQF
few	TRBV6-1	TRBJ2-3	ASSGRALGRAPGDTQY
-	TRBV20-1	TRBJ2-2	SAMGGGGAYTGELF
few	TRBV5-1	TRBJ2-3	ASSFLRQGSTDTQY
few	TRBV6-5	TRBJ2-2	ASSYLQEGGELF
-	TRBV27	TRBJ2-1	ASTYSGGAINEQF
many	TRBV20-1	TRBJ2-7	SARTSGRLY
-	TRBV7-2	TRBJ2-2	ASSSSTVGELF
-	TRBV25-1	TRBJ2-7	ASSDLGGLGYEQY
-	TRBV20-1	TRBJ2-3	SAGEMGLAGADTQY
many	TRBV5-1	TRBJ2-3	ASSFGSTDTQY
few	TRBV9	TRBJ2-7	ASSPRWGQNYEQY
few	TRBV6-5	TRBJ2-2	ASSYVGRQGNTGELF
-	TRBV5-1	TRBJ2-2	ASSLENHARVDGELF
-	TRBV7-2	TRBJ2-3	ASSLMGLTDTQY
few	TRBV20-1	TRBJ2-7	SATPDRESGQY
many	TRBV27	TRBJ2-2	ASTVSRARGTGELF
many	TRBV28	TRBJ2-7	ATRNPPTTYEQY
many	TRBV7-9	TRBJ1-2	ASSSSGTGYGYT
-	TRBV7-9	TRBJ2-5	ASSSGTSGKTQY
few	TRBV6-2/TRBV6-3	TRBJ2-7	ATRLAGGSYEQY
few	TRBV12-3/TRBV12-4	TRBJ2-3	ASNPGGPEDTQY
-	TRBV27	TRBJ1-1	ASSLNSLGEGEAF
-	TRBV4-3	TRBJ2-7	ASSQGRGNNEQY
-	TRBV6-1	TRBJ1-1	ASSIGQGMNTEAF
-	TRBV10-1	TRBJ1-1	ASRVTVNTEAF
few	TRBV5-6	TRBJ2-2	ASSLLGQKISGELF
many	TRBV29-1	TRBJ2-3	SVVRGGTDTQY
few	TRBV20-1	TRBJ2-7	SATGTNNEQY
-	TRBV5-1	TRBJ2-1	ASSPQQREGYEQF
-	TRBV5-1	TRBJ1-5	ASSLGGQPGQPQH
few	TRBV5-1	TRBJ2-7	ASSLAGTQVSYEQY
few	TRBV12-3/TRBV12-4	TRBJ2-3	ASSVGLSHSTDTQY
many	TRBV20-1	TRBJ2-7	SAALTGSYEQY
few	TRBV20-1	TRBJ1-1	SARADAEAF
few	TRBV7-2	TRBJ1-5	ASSFHLGQPQH
many	TRBV5-1	TRBJ2-1	ASSLSGGAGNEQF